The subject of this entry is one TCR beta chain. This entry belongs to a study of blood T cell repertoires in COVID-19. Study information: Donors in the United States, Italy and Spain gave samples during acute or convalescent COVID-19.

Clinical history as reported by participants underpinned cohort assignment. The recovered donors of Cohort 3 showed two negative PCRs, clearance, or symptom resolution. Original analysis: Estimation of nucleated cell counts relied on the amplification of reference gene primers. This table comes from immunoSEQ multiplex PCR, and its TCRdb copy is limited to in-frame clones, with some not included. V and J calls and clone size follow that table, whereas D and trimming were derived from the DNA. The table includes about 200,000 clones, about 89% detected once. This TCR was recovered from a woman younger than 30 who had recovered from COVID-19. What was sequenced was PBMCs or T cells enriched from blood (not recorded which).

The chain's CDR3 is CASSVGREGWYYGYTF. The CDR3 coding sequence is TGTGCCAGCAGCGTAGGCAGGGAAGGGTGGTACTATGGCTACACCTTC. The rearrangement links TRBV9 to TRBJ1-2, with D perhaps TRBD1 (5 bases). This CDR3 is 16 amino acids long. Trimming left V 0 bases short and J 3 bases short, with 15 bases between. Germline V gene sequence: CDR1 SGDLS, CDR2 YYNGEE. The full variable domain, its missing parts supplied by reference TRBV9 and TRBJ1-2, is DSGVTQTPKHLITATGQRVTLRCSPRSGDLSVYWYQQSLDQGLQFLIQYYNGEERAKGNILERFSAQQFPDLHSELNLSSLELGDSALYFCASSVGREGWYYGYTFGSGTRLTVV.